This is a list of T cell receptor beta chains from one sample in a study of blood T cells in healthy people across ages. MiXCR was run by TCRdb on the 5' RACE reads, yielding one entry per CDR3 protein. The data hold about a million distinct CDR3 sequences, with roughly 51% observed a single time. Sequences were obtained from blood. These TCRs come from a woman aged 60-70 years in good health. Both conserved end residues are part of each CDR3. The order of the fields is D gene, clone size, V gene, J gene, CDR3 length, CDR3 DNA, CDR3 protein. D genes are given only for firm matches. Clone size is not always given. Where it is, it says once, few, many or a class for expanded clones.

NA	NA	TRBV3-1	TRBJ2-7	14	TGTGCCAGCAGCGATAGGGGGGGCACCTACGAGCAGTACTTC	CASSDRGGTYEQYF
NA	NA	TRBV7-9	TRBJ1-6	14	TGTGCCAGCAGCCGACAGGCCGGGGATTCACCCCTCCACTTT	CASSRQAGDSPLHF
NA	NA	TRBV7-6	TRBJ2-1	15	TGTGCCAGCAGCAACAGGAGGGCCCACTACAATGAGCAGTTCTTC	CASSNRRAHYNEQFF
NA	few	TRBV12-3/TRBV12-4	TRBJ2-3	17	TGTGCCAGCAGTTCCCTGACAGGTACAACTAGCACAGATACGCAGTATTTT	CASSSLTGTTSTDTQYF
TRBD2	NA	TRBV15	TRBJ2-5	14	TGTGCCACCAGCGGAAGCGGGAGCCAAGAGACCCAGTACTTC	CATSGSGSQETQYF
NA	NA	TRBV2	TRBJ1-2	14	TGTGCCAGCAGTGACCGACAGCCGCCCTATGGCTACACCTTC	CASSDRQPPYGYTF
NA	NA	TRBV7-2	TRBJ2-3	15	TGTGCCAGCAGCTGGGGGGCCTCACGGACAGATACGCAGTATTTT	CASSWGASRTDTQYF
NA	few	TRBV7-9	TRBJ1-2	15	TGTGCCAGCAGCCTCCCCGGACCTATGGGGTACGGCTACACCTTC	CASSLPGPMGYGYTF
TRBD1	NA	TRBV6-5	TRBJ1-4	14	TGTGCCACCGCCCTCGGGACAGCTAATGAAAAACTGTTTTTT	CATALGTANEKLFF
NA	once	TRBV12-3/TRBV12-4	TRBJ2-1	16	TGTGCCAGCAGTTTGGACGGGTGGAGCTCCTACAATGAGCAGTTCTTC	CASSLDGWSSYNEQFF
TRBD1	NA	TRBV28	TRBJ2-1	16	TGTGCCAGCAGTGGAAATCCGGGACAGGGCAAGAATGAGCAGTTCTTC	CASSGNPGQGKNEQFF
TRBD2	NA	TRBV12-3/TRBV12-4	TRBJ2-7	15	TGTGCCAGCAGTTTATCTGCTAGCGGGGGCTACGAGCAGTACTTC	CASSLSASGGYEQYF
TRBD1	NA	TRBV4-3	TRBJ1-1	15	TGCGCCAGCAGCCAAGTCTACAGGGGGCATAATCAAGCTTTCTTT	CASSQVYRGHNQAFF
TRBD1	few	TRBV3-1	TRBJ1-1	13	TGTGCCAGCAGCCAAGATGTGACAGGGGAAGCTTTCTTT	CASSQDVTGEAFF
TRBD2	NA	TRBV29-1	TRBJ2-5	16	TGCAGCGTTGAAGTCGTAACTAGCGGGAGGCGAGAGACCCAGTACTTC	CSVEVVTSGRRETQYF
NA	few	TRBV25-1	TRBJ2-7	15	TGTGCCAGCAGTGGCCCCCTGGGGTCCTCCTACGAGCAGTACTTC	CASSGPLGSSYEQYF
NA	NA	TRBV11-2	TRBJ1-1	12	TGTGCCAGCAGCTCTGGGGTAACTGAAGCTTTCTTT	CASSSGVTEAFF
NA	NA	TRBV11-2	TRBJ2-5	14	TGTGCCAGCAGCCTGACAATAGCAGGGGTGACCCAGTACTTC	CASSLTIAGVTQYF
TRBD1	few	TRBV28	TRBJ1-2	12	TGTGCCAACGGACAGGGGGCGGAGGGCTACACCTTC	CANGQGAEGYTF
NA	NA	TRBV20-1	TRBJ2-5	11	TGCAGCATCCGGATACAAGAGACCCAGTACTTC	CSIRIQETQYF
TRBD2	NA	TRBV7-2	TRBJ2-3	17	TGTGCCAGCAGCTTAATGTCTAGCGGGAGGGCCGGAGATACGCAGTATTTT	CASSLMSSGRAGDTQYF
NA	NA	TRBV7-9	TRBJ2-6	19	TGTGCCAGCAGAGCCAGTGGCCTTAGACAGGCCTCTGGGGCCAACGTCCTGACTTTC	CASRASGLRQASGANVLTF
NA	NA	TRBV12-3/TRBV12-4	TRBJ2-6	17	TGTGCCAGCAGTTTACCCTTGTCGAGCTCTGGGACCAACGTCCTGACTTTC	CASSLPLSSSGTNVLTF
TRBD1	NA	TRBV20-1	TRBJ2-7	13	TGCAGTGCTAGGGACAGGGGTGGGTACGAGCAGTACTTC	CSARDRGGYEQYF
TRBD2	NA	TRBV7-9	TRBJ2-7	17	TGTGCCAGCAGCTTATCTAACAGCGGGAGACCCCACTACGAGCAGTACTTC	CASSLSNSGRPHYEQYF
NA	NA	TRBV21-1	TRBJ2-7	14	TGTGCCAGCAGCAAAGCAGCGACAGGGCACGAGCAGTACTTC	CASSKAATGHEQYF
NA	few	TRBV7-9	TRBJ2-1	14	TGTGCCAGCAGCCCGCAGGGTTTCGAGGATGAGCAGTTCTTC	CASSPQGFEDEQFF
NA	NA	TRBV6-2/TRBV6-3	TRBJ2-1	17	TGTGTCAGCAGTTACTCCAGGACCCCGCTTTCCTACAATGAGCAGTTCTTC	CVSSYSRTPLSYNEQFF
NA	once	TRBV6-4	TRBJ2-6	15	TGTGCCAGCAGTGCAGAGGGTTCTGGGGCCAACGTCCTGACTTTC	CASSAEGSGANVLTF
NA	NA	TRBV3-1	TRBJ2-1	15	TGTGCCAGCAGCCATAGACTCGATAATGACAATGAGCAGTTCTTC	CASSHRLDNDNEQFF
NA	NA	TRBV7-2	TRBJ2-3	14	TGTGCCAGCAGCTTTGGGGGGGGCGCGAATACGCAGTATTTT	CASSFGGGANTQYF
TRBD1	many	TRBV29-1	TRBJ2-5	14	TGCAGCGTCGACACTCGACAGGGACAAGAGACCCAGTACTTC	CSVDTRQGQETQYF
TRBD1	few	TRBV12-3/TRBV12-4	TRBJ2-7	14	TGTGCCAGCCTAAGACAGGGAGAAACCTACGAGCAGTACTTC	CASLRQGETYEQYF
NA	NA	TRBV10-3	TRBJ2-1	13	TGTGCCATCAGTGAGGGCCCCTACAATGAGCAGTTCTTC	CAISEGPYNEQFF
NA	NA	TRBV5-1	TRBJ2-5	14	TGCGCCAGCACCCAGCGAGGACGTGGAGAGACCCAGTACTTC	CASTQRGRGETQYF
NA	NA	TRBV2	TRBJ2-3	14	TGTGCCAGCAGTGCTCCCGTTAGCACAGATACGCAGTATTTT	CASSAPVSTDTQYF
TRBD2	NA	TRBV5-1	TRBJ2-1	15	TGCGCCAGCAGGGAGGGGACTAGCGCGTACAATGAGCAGTTCTTC	CASREGTSAYNEQFF
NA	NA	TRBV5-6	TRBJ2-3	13	TGTGCCAGCAGCGGGCCAGGCACAGATACGCAGTATTTT	CASSGPGTDTQYF
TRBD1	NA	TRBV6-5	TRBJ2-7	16	TGTGCCAGCAGTTACAAGACAGGGGTAATTTCCTACGAGCAGTACTTC	CASSYKTGVISYEQYF
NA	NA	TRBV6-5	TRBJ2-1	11	TGTGCCATCGAAACCACTAATGAGCAGTTCTTC	CAIETTNEQFF
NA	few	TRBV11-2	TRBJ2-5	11	TGTGCCAGCAGCGGCTGGGAGACCCAGTACTTC	CASSGWETQYF
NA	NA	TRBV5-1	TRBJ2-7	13	TGCGCCAGCAGCGAATTGCTAGACTACGAGCAGTACTTC	CASSELLDYEQYF
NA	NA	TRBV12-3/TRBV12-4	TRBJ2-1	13	TGTGCCAGCAGTCCCCTTGGTCCCGGGGAGCAGTTCTTC	CASSPLGPGEQFF
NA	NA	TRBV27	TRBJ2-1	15	TGTGCCAGCAGTTTTTTTGGGAGCTCCTACAATGAGCAGTTCTTC	CASSFFGSSYNEQFF
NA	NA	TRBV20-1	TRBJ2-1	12	TGCAGTGCTAAGGGCTGGAACCGTGAGCAGTTCTTC	CSAKGWNREQFF
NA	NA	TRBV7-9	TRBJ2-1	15	TGTGCCAGCAGCTCGGGCCTTTACTCCTACAATGAGCAGTTCTTC	CASSSGLYSYNEQFF
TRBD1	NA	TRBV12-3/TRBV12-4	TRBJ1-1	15	TGTGCCAGCAGTAAACTACAGGGGTCGACCACTGAAGCTTTCTTT	CASSKLQGSTTEAFF